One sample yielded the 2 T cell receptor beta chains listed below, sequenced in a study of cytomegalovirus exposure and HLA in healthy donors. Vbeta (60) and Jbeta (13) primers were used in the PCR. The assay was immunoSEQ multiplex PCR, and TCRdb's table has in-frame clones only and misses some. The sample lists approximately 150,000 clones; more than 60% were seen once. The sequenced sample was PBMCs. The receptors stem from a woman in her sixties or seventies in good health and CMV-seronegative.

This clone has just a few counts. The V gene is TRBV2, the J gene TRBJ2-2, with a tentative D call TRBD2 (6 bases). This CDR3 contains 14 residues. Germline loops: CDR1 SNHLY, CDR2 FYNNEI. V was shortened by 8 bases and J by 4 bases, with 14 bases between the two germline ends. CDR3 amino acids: CASRALSGTGELFF. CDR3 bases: TGTGCCAGCCGGGCACTTAGCGGCACCGGGGAGCTGTTTTTT.

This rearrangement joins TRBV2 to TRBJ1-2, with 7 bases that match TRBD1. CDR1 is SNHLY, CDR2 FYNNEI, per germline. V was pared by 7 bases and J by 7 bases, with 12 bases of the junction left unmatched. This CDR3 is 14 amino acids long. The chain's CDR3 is CASNRQGLVAGYTF. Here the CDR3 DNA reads TGTGCCAGCAATCGACAGGGTTTGGTCGCTGGCTACACCTTC.